Listed here are 9 T cell receptor beta chains from one sample, sequenced in a study of blood T cell repertoires in COVID-19. Only in-frame clones appear in the TCRdb table, and some are missing; sequencing was by immunoSEQ multiplex PCR. The repertoire holds approximately 210,000 clones, with about 86% as singletons. The sample consisted of PBMCs or T cells enriched from blood (not recorded which). The origin of the receptors is a woman aged 50 to 65 with acute COVID-19.

J is TRBJ1-2 and V is TRBV28; 7 nucleotides line up with TRBD1. V dropped 6 bases and J dropped 8; count of bases not matched to a gene: 12. Germline-derived CDR1 and CDR2 are MDHEN and SYDVKM. The length of the CDR3 is 14 residues. The CDR3 DNA reads as TGTGCCAGCAGACTAACCGGGGGGGGACAGGGCTACACCTTC. It encodes CASRLTGGGQGYTF.

The chain recombines TRBV5-4 with TRBJ1-5; no definite D call. Germline CDR1 SGHNT, CDR2 YYREEE (reference sequence). The CDR3 loop spans 13 amino acids. The V end lost 0 bases, the J end lost 7 bases, and 8 bases lay between the germline ends. CDR3 protein: CASSLAGLQPQHF. Written as DNA, the CDR3 is TGTGCCAGCAGCTTGGCGGGGTTACAGCCCCAGCATTTT.

CDR3 region: CASSPRHRQNTEAFF. As DNA, the CDR3 is TGTGCCAGCAGCCCGCGACACCGCCAGAACACTGAAGCTTTCTTT. V usage is TRBV7-8 and J usage is TRBJ1-1; the D is unclear. CDR3 length equals 15 residues. Germline CDR1 is SGHVS and CDR2 is FQNEAQ. Trimming shortened V by 5 bases and J by 1 base, and 14 bases separated the two germline ends. Filled out from reference TRBV7-8 and TRBJ1-1, the complete variable domain reads GAGVSQSPRYKVAKRGQDVALRCDPISGHVSLFWYQQALGQGPEFLTYFQNEAQLDKSGLPSDRFFAERPEGSVSTLKIQRTQQEDSAVYLCASSPRHRQNTEAFFGQGTRLTVV.

This clone occurred once. The same CDR3 can be traced to other DNA sequences in this sample. The chain recombines TRBV28 with TRBJ2-7, with D unclear. V dropped 2 bases and J dropped 2 bases, with 4 bases sitting between them. CDR1 MDHEN and CDR2 SYDVKM come from the germline V gene. The CDR3 has 12 amino acids. This CDR3 is CASSLTAYEQYF. The CDR3 DNA sequence: TGTGCCAGCAGTTTAACAGCCTACGAGCAGTACTTC.

The chain uses TRBV4-3 and TRBJ2-3; 11 positions agree with TRBD1. This CDR3 has 18 residues. The junction had 12 bases not matched to a gene; V was cut back by 3 bases and J by 4 bases. The germline CDR1 and CDR2 sequences are LGHNA and YSLEER. CDR3 sequence: CASSQDRGLGEISDTQYF. CDR3 in DNA: TGCGCCAGCAGCCAGGACAGGGGGCTGGGGGAAATCTCAGATACGCAGTATTTT.

V usage is TRBV7-2 and J usage is TRBJ2-2, with 9 bases lining up with TRBD1. Germline CDR1 reads SGHTA; CDR2 reads FQGNSA. The trim removed 5 bases at V and 5 bases at J, leaving 6 bases unmatched. The length of the CDR3 is 15 residues. CDR3 DNA sequence: TGTGCCAGCAGCAAGGGACAGGGCCCAACCGGGGAGCTGTTTTTT. As protein: CASSKGQGPTGELFF.

This chain links TRBV24-1 with TRBJ2-1; 9 bases agree with TRBD1. V gave up 5 bases and J gave up 4 bases; unmatched junction bases: 5. There are 15 residues in the CDR3. Germline CDR1 is KGHDR and CDR2 is SFDVKD. DNA for the CDR3: TGTGCCACCAGTGGGTCCGGGACAGGGTACAATGAGCAGTTCTTC. Protein product: CATSGSGTGYNEQFF.

This clone has more than one count but fewer than ten. This rearrangement joins TRBV27 to TRBJ2-2; TRBD2 matches 9 bases. V lost 7 bases, J lost 4 bases, and 13 bases stayed unmatched. The CDR3 sequence is 17 residues long. Germline CDR1 is MNHEY and CDR2 is SMNVEV (reference sequence). CDR3 sequence (DNA): TGTGCCAGCATCCCGCGTGGCGGGGGGGCCGTCACCGGGGAGCTGTTTTTT. The encoded protein is CASIPRGGGAVTGELFF.

This clone was seen a handful of times. The rearrangement joins TRBV7-2 to TRBJ2-1; TRBD2 aligns across 8 bases. Germline V gives CDR1 SGHTA, CDR2 FQGNSA. V lost 3 bases, J lost 10 bases, and 8 bases stayed unmatched. The CDR3 covers 14 residues. CDR3 nucleotides: TGTGCCAGCAGCTTGGCTAGCGGGTGGGGGGAGCAGTTCTTC. Amino acid sequence: CASSLASGWGEQFF.